This T cell receptor (beta chain) emerged from a study of blood T cell repertoires in COVID-19. Study details: The samples span acute and convalescent COVID-19 from the United States, Italy and Spain. The analysed material was cDNA or gDNA that came from T cells, B-cell-depleted T cells, or PBMCs.

Germline CDR1 LNHDA, CDR2 SQIVND (reference sequence). CDR3 length: 15 residues. V gave up 0 bases and J gave up 4 bases; unmatched junction bases: 4. Study processing details: Cell counts per sample came from amplifying reference gene primers. TCRdb's table, derived via immunoSEQ multiplex PCR, lists solely in-frame clones and lacks some. The V and J calls and clone size were taken over from that table, and D and trimming were inferred from the DNA. Among roughly 150,000 clones listed, about 87% were seen once. Sequences were obtained from peripheral blood. This receptor was identified in a man at least 80 years old with acute or convalescent COVID-19. The gene calls are TRBV19 and TRBJ1-2, with TRBD1 matching over 8 bases. The CDR3 sequence is CASSIDRGTGYGYTF. CDR3 nucleotides: TGTGCCAGTAGTATAGATCGTGGGACAGGCTATGGCTACACCTTC.